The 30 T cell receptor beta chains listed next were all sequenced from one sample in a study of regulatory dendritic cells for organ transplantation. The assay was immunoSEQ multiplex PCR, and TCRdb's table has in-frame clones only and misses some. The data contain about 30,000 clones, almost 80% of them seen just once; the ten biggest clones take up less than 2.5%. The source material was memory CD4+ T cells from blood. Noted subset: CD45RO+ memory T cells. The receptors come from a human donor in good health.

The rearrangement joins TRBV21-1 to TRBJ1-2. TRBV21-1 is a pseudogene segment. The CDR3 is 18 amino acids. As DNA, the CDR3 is TGTGCCAGCAGCAAAGTGCCTCGGGACCGATTAGCTAACTATGGCTACACCTTC. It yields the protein CASSKVPRDRLANYGYTF.

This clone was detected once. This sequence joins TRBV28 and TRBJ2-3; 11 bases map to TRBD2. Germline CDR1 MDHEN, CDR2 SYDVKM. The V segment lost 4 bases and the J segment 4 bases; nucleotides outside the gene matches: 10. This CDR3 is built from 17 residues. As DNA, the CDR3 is TGTGCCAGCAGTTCGGTTCGACTAGCGGGAATGTCAGATACGCAGTATTTT. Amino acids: CASSSVRLAGMSDTQYF.

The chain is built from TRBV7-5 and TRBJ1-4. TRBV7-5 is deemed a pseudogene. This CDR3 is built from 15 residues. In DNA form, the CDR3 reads TGTGCCAGAAGCCCAGCCGAGGCAGGTAATGAAAAACTGTTTTTT. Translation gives CARSPAEAGNEKLFF.

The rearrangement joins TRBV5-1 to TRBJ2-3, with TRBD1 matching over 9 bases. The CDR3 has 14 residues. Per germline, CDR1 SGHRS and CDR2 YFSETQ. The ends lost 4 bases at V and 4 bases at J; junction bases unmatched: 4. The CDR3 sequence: CASSPGQGADTQYF. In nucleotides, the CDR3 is TGCGCCAGCAGCCCGGGACAGGGCGCAGATACGCAGTATTTT.

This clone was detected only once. This chain's CDR3 is CASSPLAGQGSGELFF. CDR3 in DNA: TGTGCCAGCAGTCCATTGGCGGGACAGGGTTCCGGGGAGCTGTTTTTT. V gene TRBV27 combines with J gene TRBJ2-2; 9 nucleotides agree with TRBD1. The J segment lost 6 bases and the V segment lost 5 bases, leaving 10 bases of the junction unmatched. The CDR3 consists of 16 residues. Germline V gene lookup returns CDR1 MNHEY and CDR2 SMNVEV (reference sequence).

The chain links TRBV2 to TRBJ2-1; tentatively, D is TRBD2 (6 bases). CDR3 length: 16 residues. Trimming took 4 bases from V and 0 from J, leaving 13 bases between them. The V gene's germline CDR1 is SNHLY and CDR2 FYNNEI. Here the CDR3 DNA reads TGTGCCAGCAGTGCGGTGGGGGGATACTCCTACAATGAGCAGTTCTTC. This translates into CASSAVGGYSYNEQFF.

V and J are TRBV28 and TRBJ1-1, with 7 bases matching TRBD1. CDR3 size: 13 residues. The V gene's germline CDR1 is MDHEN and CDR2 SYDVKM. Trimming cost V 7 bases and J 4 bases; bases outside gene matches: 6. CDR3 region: CASIAGGSTEAFF. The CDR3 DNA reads TGTGCCAGCATTGCAGGGGGTAGCACTGAAGCTTTCTTT. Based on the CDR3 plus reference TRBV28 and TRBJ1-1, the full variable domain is DVKVTQSSRYLVKRTGEKVFLECVQDMDHENMFWYRQDPGLGLRLIYFSYDVKMKEKGDIPEGYSVSREKKERFSLILESASTNQTSMYLCASIAGGSTEAFFGQGTRLTVV.

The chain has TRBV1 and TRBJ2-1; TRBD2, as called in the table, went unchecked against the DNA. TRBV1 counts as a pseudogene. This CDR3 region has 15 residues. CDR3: CTSLGAGGSRNEQFF. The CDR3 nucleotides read TGCACCAGCCTTGGGGCGGGAGGATCTAGGAATGAGCAGTTCTTC.

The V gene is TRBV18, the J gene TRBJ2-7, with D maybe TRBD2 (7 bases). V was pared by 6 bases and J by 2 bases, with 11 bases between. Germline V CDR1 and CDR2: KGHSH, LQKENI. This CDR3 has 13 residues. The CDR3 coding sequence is TGTGCCAGCTCGAGCGGGACAACCTACGAGCAGTACTTC. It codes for CASSSGTTYEQYF.

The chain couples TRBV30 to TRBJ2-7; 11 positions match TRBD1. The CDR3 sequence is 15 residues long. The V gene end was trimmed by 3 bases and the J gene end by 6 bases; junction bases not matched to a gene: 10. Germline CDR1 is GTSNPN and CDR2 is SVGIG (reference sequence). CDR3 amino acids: CAWSRGQGVLGEQYF. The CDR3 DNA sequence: TGTGCCTGGAGCAGGGGACAGGGGGTTTTGGGCGAGCAGTACTTC.

For the CDR3, the DNA is TGTGCCAGCAGCTTTTCTAGCGGGAGTGTTAGCACAGATACGCAGTATTTT. The encoded protein is CASSFSSGSVSTDTQYF. This sequence joins TRBV7-9 and TRBJ2-3; 10 bases are shared with TRBD2. The ends lost 3 bases at V and 0 bases at J; junction bases unmatched: 6. The length of the CDR3 is 17 residues. Germline V gives CDR1 SEHNR, CDR2 FQNEAQ (reference sequence).

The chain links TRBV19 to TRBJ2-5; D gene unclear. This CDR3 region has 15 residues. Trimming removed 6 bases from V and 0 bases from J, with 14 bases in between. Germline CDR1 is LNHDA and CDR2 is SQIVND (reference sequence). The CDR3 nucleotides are TGTGCCAGTAGCGCCCCCACTCAGTACCAAGAGACCCAGTACTTC. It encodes CASSAPTQYQETQYF.

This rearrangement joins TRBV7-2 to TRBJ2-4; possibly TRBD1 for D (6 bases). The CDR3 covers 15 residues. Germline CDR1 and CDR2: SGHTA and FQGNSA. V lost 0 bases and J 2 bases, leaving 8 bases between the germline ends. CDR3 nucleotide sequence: TGTGCCAGCAGCTTAGCGGGGGCGACCAAAAACATTCAGTACTTC. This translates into CASSLAGATKNIQYF.

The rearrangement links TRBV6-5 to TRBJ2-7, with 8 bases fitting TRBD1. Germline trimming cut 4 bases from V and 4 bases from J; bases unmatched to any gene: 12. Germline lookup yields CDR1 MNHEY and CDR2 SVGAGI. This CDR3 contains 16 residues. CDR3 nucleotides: TGTGCCAGCAGTTCCACTCGGACAGGGAGTATATACGAGCAGTACTTC. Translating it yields CASSSTRTGSIYEQYF.

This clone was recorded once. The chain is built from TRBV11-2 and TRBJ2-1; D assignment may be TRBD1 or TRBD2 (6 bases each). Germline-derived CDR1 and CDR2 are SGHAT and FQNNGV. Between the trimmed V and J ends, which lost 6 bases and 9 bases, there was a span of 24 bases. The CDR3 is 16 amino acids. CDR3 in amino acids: CASRDRAGGPPAEQFF. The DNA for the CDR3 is TGTGCCAGCAGGGACAGAGCGGGCGGACCGCCGGCTGAGCAGTTCTTC.

CDR3 loop: CASSQGLSGEQYF. The CDR3 nucleotides read TGCGCCAGCAGCCAAGGTTTGAGCGGGGAGCAGTACTTC. The V and J genes are TRBV4-1 and TRBJ2-7, with D possibly being TRBD2 (6 bases). This CDR3 has 13 residues. Trimming removed 1 base at V and 7 bases at J, with 11 bases between. Germline V gene lookup returns CDR1 MGHRA and CDR2 YSYEKL.

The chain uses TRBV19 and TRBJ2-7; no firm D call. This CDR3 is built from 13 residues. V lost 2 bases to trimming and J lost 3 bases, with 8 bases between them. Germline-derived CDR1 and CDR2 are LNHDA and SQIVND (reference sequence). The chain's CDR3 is CASSILGHYEQYF. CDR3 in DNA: TGTGCCAGTAGTATATTGGGCCACTACGAGCAGTACTTC.

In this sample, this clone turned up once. The CDR3 sequence: CASTSSYAGDNEQFF. The CDR3 nucleotides read TGCGCCAGCACCTCATCCTATGCGGGCGACAATGAGCAGTTCTTC. The chain has TRBV5-1 and TRBJ2-1; a possible D gene is TRBD2 (5 bases). V gave up 6 bases and J gave up 5 bases, with 18 bases separating them. The germline gives CDR1 SGHRS, CDR2 YFSETQ. CDR3 size: 15 residues.

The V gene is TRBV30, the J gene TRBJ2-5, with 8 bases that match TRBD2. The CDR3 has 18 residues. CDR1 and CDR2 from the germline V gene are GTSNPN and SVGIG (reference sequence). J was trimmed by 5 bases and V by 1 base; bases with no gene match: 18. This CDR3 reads CAWSALSAAGGFLETQYF. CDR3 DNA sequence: TGTGCCTGGAGTGCGCTTTCTGCGGCGGGAGGTTTTCTGGAGACCCAGTACTTC. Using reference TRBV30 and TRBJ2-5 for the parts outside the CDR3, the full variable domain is SQTIHQWPATLVQPVGSPLSLECTVEGTSNPNLYWYRQAAGRGLQLLFYSVGIGQISSEVPQNLSASRPQDRQFILSSKKLLLSDSGFYLCAWSALSAAGGFLETQYFGPGTRLLVL.

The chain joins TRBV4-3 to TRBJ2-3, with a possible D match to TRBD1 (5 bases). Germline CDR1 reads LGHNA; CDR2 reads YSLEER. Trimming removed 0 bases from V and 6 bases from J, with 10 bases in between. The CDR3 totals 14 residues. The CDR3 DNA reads TGCGCCAGCAGCCAAGACCCCAGGGTTGATACGCAGTATTTT. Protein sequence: CASSQDPRVDTQYF.

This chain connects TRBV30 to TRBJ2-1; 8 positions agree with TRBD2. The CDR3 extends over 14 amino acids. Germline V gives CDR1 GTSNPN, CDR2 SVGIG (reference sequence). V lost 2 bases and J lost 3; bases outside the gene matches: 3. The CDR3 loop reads CAWSTGGLYNEQFF. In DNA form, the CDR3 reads TGTGCCTGGAGTACGGGGGGGCTCTACAATGAGCAGTTCTTC. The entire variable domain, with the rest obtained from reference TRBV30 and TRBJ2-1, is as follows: SQTIHQWPATLVQPVGSPLSLECTVEGTSNPNLYWYRQAAGRGLQLLFYSVGIGQISSEVPQNLSASRPQDRQFILSSKKLLLSDSGFYLCAWSTGGLYNEQFFGPGTRLTVL.

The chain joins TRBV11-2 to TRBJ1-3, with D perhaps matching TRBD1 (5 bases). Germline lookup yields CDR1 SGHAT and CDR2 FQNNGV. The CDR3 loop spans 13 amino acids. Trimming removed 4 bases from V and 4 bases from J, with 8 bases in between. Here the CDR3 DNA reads TGTGCCAGCAGCTGGGGGGTCGGAAACACCATATATTTT. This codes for CASSWGVGNTIYF.

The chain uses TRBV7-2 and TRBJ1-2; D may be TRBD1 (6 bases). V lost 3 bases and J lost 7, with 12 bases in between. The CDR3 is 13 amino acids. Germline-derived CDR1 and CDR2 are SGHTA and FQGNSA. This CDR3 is CASSFRQDSGYTF. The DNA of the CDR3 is TGTGCCAGCAGCTTTAGACAGGATTCTGGCTACACCTTC. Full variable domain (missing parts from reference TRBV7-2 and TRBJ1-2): GAGVSQSPSNKVTEKGKDVELRCDPISGHTALYWYRQSLGQGLEFLIYFQGNSAPDKSGLPSDRFSAERTGGSVSTLTIQRTQQEDSAVYLCASSFRQDSGYTFGSGTRLTVV.

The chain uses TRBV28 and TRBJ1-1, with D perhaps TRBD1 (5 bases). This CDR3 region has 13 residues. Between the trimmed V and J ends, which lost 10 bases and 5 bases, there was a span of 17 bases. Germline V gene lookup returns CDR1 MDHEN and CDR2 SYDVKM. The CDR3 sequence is CATNRGVLTEAFF. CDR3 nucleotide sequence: TGTGCCACCAATCGAGGGGTTTTGACTGAAGCTTTCTTT.

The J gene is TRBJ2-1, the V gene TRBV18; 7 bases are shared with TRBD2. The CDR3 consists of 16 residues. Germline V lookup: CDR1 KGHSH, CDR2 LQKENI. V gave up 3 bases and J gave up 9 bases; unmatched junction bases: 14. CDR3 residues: CASSPPVGGGKGEQFF. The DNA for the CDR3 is TGTGCCAGCTCACCCCCAGTGGGGGGGGGTAAGGGTGAGCAGTTCTTC.

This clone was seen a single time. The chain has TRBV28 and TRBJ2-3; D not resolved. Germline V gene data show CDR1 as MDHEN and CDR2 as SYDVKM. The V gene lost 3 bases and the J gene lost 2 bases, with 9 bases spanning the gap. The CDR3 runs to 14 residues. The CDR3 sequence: CASSFGQYTDTQYF. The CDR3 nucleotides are TGTGCCAGCAGTTTTGGCCAGTACACAGATACGCAGTATTTT.

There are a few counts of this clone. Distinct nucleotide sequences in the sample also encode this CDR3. The CDR3 DNA reads TGTGCCAGCACCTTAGACACCGGGGAGCTGTTTTTT. It translates to CASTLDTGELFF. The J gene is TRBJ2-2, the V gene TRBV2; D uncertain. This CDR3 has 12 residues. The ends were cut back, 7 bases at V and 3 bases at J, with 6 bases in the middle. Germline CDR1 and CDR2: SNHLY and FYNNEI.

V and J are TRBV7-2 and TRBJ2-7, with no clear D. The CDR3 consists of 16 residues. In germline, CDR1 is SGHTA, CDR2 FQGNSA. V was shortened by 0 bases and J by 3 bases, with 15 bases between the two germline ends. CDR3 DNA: TGTGCCAGCAGCTTAGCGCCCGGGCAGCGAATCTACGAGCAGTACTTC. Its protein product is CASSLAPGQRIYEQYF.

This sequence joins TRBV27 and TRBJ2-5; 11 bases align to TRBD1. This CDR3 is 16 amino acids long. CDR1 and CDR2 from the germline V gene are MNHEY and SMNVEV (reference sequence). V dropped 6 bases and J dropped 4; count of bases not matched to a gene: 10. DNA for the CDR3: TGTGCCAGCAGGTCAACCGGGACAGGGGGTCCAGAGACCCAGTACTTC. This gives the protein CASRSTGTGGPETQYF.

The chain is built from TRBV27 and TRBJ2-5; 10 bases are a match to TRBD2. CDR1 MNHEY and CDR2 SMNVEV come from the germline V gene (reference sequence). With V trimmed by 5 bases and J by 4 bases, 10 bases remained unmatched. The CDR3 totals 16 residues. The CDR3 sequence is CASSPSGGVSGETQYF. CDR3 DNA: TGTGCCAGCAGTCCCAGCGGGGGGGTATCAGGAGAGACCCAGTACTTC.